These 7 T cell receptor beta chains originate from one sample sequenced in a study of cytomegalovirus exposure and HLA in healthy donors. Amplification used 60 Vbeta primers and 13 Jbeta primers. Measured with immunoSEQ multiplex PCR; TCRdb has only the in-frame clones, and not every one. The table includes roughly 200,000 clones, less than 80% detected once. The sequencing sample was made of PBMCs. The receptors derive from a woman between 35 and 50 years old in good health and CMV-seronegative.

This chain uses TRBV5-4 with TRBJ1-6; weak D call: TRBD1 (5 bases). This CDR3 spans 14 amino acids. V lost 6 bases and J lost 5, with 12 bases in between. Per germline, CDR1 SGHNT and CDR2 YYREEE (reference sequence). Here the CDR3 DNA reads TGTGCCAGCAATTCGGGACTGAATAATTCACCCCTCCACTTT. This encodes CASNSGLNNSPLHF.

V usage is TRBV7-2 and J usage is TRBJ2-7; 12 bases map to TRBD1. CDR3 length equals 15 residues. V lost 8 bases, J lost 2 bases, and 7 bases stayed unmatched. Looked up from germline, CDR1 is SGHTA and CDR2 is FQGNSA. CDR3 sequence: CASGSGTGGPYEQYF. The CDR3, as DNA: TGTGCCAGCGGCTCCGGGACAGGGGGCCCCTACGAGCAGTACTTC.

The CDR3 nucleotides are TGTGCCAGTGGGGATTCAATGACAGGTCCTTATGGCTACACCTTC. This sequence encodes CASGDSMTGPYGYTF. V and J are TRBV19 and TRBJ1-2; tentative D call: TRBD1 (6 bases). Germline V CDR1 and CDR2: LNHDA, SQIVND (reference sequence). This CDR3 spans 15 amino acids. V was pared by 8 bases and J by 5 bases, with 21 bases between.

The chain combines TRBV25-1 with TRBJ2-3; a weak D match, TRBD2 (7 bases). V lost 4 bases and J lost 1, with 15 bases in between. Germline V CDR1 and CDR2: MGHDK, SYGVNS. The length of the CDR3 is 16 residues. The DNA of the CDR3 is TGTGCCAGCAGTGGACGGGGGGCCTTAGGCACAGATACGCAGTATTTT. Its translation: CASSGRGALGTDTQYF.

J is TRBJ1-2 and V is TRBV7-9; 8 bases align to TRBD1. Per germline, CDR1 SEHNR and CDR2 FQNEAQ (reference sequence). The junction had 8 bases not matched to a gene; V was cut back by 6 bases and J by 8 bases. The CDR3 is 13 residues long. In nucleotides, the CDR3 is TGTGCCAGCAGTCACAGGGGGGGAAGAGGCTACACCTTC. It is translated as CASSHRGGRGYTF. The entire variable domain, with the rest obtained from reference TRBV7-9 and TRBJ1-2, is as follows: DTGVSQNPRHKITKRGQNVTFRCDPISEHNRLYWYRQTLGQGPEFLTYFQNEAQLEKSRLLSDRFSAERPKGSFSTLEIQRTEQGDSAMYLCASSHRGGRGYTFGSGTRLTVV.

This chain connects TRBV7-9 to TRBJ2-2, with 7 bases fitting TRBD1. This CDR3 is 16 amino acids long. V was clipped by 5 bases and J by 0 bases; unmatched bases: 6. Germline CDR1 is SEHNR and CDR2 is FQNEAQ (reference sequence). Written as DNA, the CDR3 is TGTGCCAGCAGCATCGCAGGGACAGCGAACACCGGGGAGCTGTTTTTT. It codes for CASSIAGTANTGELFF.

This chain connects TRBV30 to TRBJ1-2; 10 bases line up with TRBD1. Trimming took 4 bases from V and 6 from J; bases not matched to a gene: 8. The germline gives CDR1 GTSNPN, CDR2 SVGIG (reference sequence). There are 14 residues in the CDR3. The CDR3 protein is CAWMWTGGLDGYTF. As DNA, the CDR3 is TGTGCCTGGATGTGGACAGGGGGTCTTGATGGCTACACCTTC.